The present entry profiles one TCR beta chain with its context. The antigen remains undetermined. This sample was taken from a study of T cell repertoires in cytomegalovirus infection. Study in general: An indication of both CMV infection and matching HLA type came from public TCR beta signatures.

The CDR3 totals 13 residues. The V gene lost 3 bases and the J gene lost 4 bases, with 7 bases spanning the gap. The germline gives CDR1 LNHDA, CDR2 SQIVND (reference sequence). Each CDR3 protein is one row after TCRdb ran MiXCR on the reads. The sample lists a few hundred thousand distinct CDR3 sequences, about 40% occurring once. Study-level results: Dominating the ex vivo response were TCR beta clonotypes that were CMV-specific and HLA-C-restricted. CMV carriers with the relevant HLA were identified by cumulative public TCR beta family frequency.

This sample comprised cultured PBMCs, obtained from culture after CMV antigen stimulation. The sequence came from a human donor in good health (CMV status not recorded). Some clones in this sample may be carry-over from other donors' samples. The chain uses TRBV19 and TRBJ1-5; perhaps TRBD1 as D (6 bases). CDR3: CASSIRGNQPQHF. The DNA for the CDR3 is TGTGCCAGTAGTATCAGGGGTAATCAGCCCCAGCATTTT.